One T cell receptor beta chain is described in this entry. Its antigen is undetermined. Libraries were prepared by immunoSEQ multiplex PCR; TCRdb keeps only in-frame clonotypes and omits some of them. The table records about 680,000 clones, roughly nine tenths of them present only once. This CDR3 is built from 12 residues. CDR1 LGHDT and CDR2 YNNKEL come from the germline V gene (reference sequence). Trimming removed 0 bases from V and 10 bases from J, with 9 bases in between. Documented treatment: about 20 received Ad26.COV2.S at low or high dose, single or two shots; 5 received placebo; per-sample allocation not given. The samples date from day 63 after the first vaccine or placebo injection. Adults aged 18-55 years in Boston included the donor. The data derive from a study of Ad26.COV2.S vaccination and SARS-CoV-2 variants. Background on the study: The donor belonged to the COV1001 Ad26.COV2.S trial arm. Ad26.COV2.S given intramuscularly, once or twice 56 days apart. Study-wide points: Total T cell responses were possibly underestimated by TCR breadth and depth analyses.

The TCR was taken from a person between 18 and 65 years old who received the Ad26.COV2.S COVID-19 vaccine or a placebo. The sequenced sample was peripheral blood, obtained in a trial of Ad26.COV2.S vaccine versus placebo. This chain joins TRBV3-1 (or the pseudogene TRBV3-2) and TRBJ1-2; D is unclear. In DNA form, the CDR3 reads TGTGCCAGCAGCCAAGAGAGGGATGACTACACCTTC. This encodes CASSQERDDYTF.